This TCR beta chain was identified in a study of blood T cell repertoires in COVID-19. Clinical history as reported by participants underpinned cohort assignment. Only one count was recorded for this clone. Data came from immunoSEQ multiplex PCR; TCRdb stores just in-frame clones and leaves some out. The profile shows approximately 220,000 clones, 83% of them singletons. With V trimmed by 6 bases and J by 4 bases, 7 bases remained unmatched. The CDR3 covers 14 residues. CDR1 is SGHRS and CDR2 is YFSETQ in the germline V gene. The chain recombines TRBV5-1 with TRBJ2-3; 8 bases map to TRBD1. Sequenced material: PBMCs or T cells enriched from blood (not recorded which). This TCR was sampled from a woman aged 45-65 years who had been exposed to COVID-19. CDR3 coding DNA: TGCGCCAGCACCCCAGGGGGCGGCTCAGATACGCAGTATTTT. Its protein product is CASTPGGGSDTQYF.